A selection of T cell receptor beta chains follows, all from one sample in a study of vaccination effects on CD4 cells after COVID-19. Their cognate antigens are unknown. The method was immunoSEQ multiplex PCR; TCRdb's version includes in-frame clones alone and lacks a portion of them. The data hold tens of thousands of clones, with around 72% observed a single time. The sequenced sample was CD4+ T cells from PBMCs cultured with HCoV-229E spike peptides, obtained before COVID-19 vaccination. The receptors derive from a human donor who received a COVID-19 vaccine. Both conserved end residues are part of each CDR3. The order of the fields is D gene, V gene, clone size, J gene, CDR3 DNA, CDR3 protein. A D gene is named only where the DNA matches it firmly. For some rows the clone size is stated as once, few or many, or as a class when expanded; others skip it.

d_call: .; v_call: TRBV19; clone_size: .; j_call: TRBJ2-7; cdr3_nt: TGTGCCAGTAGTACTAAGGGGGAGGGCTCCTACGAGCAGTACTTC; cdr3_aa: CASSTKGEGSYEQYF
d_call: TRBD2; v_call: TRBV6-5; clone_size: .; j_call: TRBJ2-7; cdr3_nt: TGTGCCAGCAGGAACCCTAGAGGCGGGAGCTACGAGCAGTACTTC; cdr3_aa: CASRNPRGGSYEQYF
d_call: .; v_call: TRBV11-3; clone_size: .; j_call: TRBJ2-3; cdr3_nt: TGTGCCAGCAGCCCTATGGGCGGTCCAGATACGCAGTATTTT; cdr3_aa: CASSPMGGPDTQYF
d_call: .; v_call: TRBV5-4; clone_size: once; j_call: TRBJ1-4; cdr3_nt: TGTGCCAGCAGCTTGGACGGGCCGGGGGGAAATGAAAAACTGTTTTTT; cdr3_aa: CASSLDGPGGNEKLFF
d_call: .; v_call: TRBV27; clone_size: .; j_call: TRBJ2-3; cdr3_nt: TGTGCCAGCAGTTTAAAAGGGTCTAGCACAGATACGCAGTATTTT; cdr3_aa: CASSLKGSSTDTQYF
d_call: TRBD1; v_call: TRBV6-5; clone_size: .; j_call: TRBJ2-7; cdr3_nt: TGTGCCAGCAGTTACCAGGGGGACAGGGCGTCCTACGAGCAGTACTTC; cdr3_aa: CASSYQGDRASYEQYF
d_call: TRBD2; v_call: TRBV12-3/TRBV12-4; clone_size: .; j_call: TRBJ2-3; cdr3_nt: TGTGCCAGCAGTTCCACGGGGGGAACGCAGTATTTT; cdr3_aa: CASSSTGGTQYF
d_call: .; v_call: TRBV6-5; clone_size: .; j_call: TRBJ1-2; cdr3_nt: TGTGCCAGCGGCCCCGGACTCTTCTACACCTTC; cdr3_aa: CASGPGLFYTF
d_call: TRBD2; v_call: TRBV6-1; clone_size: .; j_call: TRBJ2-5; cdr3_nt: TGTGCCAGCAGTGAACCCGTGATAGCGGGGTTCGAAGAGACCCAGTACTTC; cdr3_aa: CASSEPVIAGFEETQYF
d_call: .; v_call: TRBV6-1; clone_size: .; j_call: TRBJ2-7; cdr3_nt: TGTGCCAGCAGTGAGGGCGCAGGGAGCTCCTACGAGCAGTACTTC; cdr3_aa: CASSEGAGSSYEQYF
d_call: .; v_call: TRBV20-1; clone_size: .; j_call: TRBJ2-5; cdr3_nt: TGCAGTGCTAACGGGGAGACCCAGTACTTC; cdr3_aa: CSANGETQYF
d_call: TRBD1; v_call: TRBV11-2; clone_size: .; j_call: TRBJ2-7; cdr3_nt: TGTGCCAGCAGCGCCTACAGGGGGGCCTACGAGCAGTACTTC; cdr3_aa: CASSAYRGAYEQYF
d_call: .; v_call: TRBV30; clone_size: .; j_call: TRBJ1-6; cdr3_nt: TGTGCCTGGGGGAAAACAGGGTGGAATTCACCCCTCCACTTT; cdr3_aa: CAWGKTGWNSPLHF
d_call: .; v_call: TRBV11-3; clone_size: .; j_call: TRBJ2-5; cdr3_nt: TGTGCCAGCAGCTTAGGCAACCAACCGGGGGAGACCCAGTACTTC; cdr3_aa: CASSLGNQPGETQYF
d_call: TRBD2; v_call: TRBV6-5; clone_size: .; j_call: TRBJ2-5; cdr3_nt: TGTGCCAGCAGTTATTATAGCGGGAGAGGCCAAGAGACCCAGTACTTC; cdr3_aa: CASSYYSGRGQETQYF
d_call: TRBD2; v_call: TRBV2; clone_size: .; j_call: TRBJ2-2; cdr3_nt: TGTGCCAGCAGTAAGACTAGCGGGAGGGCCGTTATCACCGGGGAGCTGTTTTTT; cdr3_aa: CASSKTSGRAVITGELFF
d_call: .; v_call: TRBV5-1; clone_size: .; j_call: TRBJ2-3; cdr3_nt: TGCGCCAGCAGCTTGGTATTGTGGATTAGCACAGATACGCAGTATTTT; cdr3_aa: CASSLVLWISTDTQYF
d_call: TRBD1; v_call: TRBV19; clone_size: few; j_call: TRBJ1-4; cdr3_nt: TGTGCCAGTAGTATTCTGTACAGGGGGCGCGGAGGTGCAACTAATGAAAAACTGTTTTTT; cdr3_aa: CASSILYRGRGGATNEKLFF
d_call: .; v_call: TRBV7-2; clone_size: .; j_call: TRBJ2-1; cdr3_nt: TGTGCCAGCAGCCCGACTAGAGGTTCCTCTGAGCAGTTCTTC; cdr3_aa: CASSPTRGSSEQFF
d_call: TRBD1; v_call: TRBV10-2; clone_size: .; j_call: TRBJ2-5; cdr3_nt: TGCGCCAGCAGTGAATCCGGGACAGGGGGAGAGACCCAGTACTTC; cdr3_aa: CASSESGTGGETQYF
d_call: TRBD1; v_call: TRBV7-2; clone_size: .; j_call: TRBJ1-2; cdr3_nt: TGTGCCAGCAGCTTATTACCACAGGGGACCTATGGCTACACCTTC; cdr3_aa: CASSLLPQGTYGYTF
d_call: .; v_call: TRBV5-1; clone_size: .; j_call: TRBJ2-1; cdr3_nt: TGCGCCAGCTTCCTACCGGGGTCCTACAATGAGCAGTTCTTC; cdr3_aa: CASFLPGSYNEQFF
d_call: TRBD1; v_call: TRBV6-5; clone_size: .; j_call: TRBJ1-2; cdr3_nt: TGTGCCAGCAAAACGGAACCGGGACAGGACTATGGCTACACCTTC; cdr3_aa: CASKTEPGQDYGYTF
d_call: .; v_call: TRBV2; clone_size: .; j_call: TRBJ1-2; cdr3_nt: TGTGCCAGCAGTGCCGCACAGTATGGCTACACCTTC; cdr3_aa: CASSAAQYGYTF
d_call: TRBD1; v_call: TRBV7-7; clone_size: .; j_call: TRBJ2-5; cdr3_nt: TGTGCCAGCAGCTTAGCAGACAGGGCTGAAGGGACCCAGTACTTC; cdr3_aa: CASSLADRAEGTQYF